The clone carrying this T cell receptor (beta chain) is a singleton in its sample. Its target is not known. Donors sampled were nominally healthy, though unrecorded immune exposures were likely. This PCR relied on a set of 60 Vbeta primers and 13 Jbeta primers. As processed by the authors: A follow-up analysis tallied 70 million to 80 million unique TCR beta chains, roughly 11 million shared. Measured with immunoSEQ multiplex PCR; TCRdb has only the in-frame clones, and not every one. V and J calls and clone size are copied from that table; D and trimming were computed from the DNA. The sample has 90,000 to 120,000 clones, around two thirds seen once. This specimen belongs to a study of cytomegalovirus exposure and HLA in healthy donors. Broader study findings: Among the most significant clusters, several appeared linked to common viral pathogens in a later analysis. For most TCR sequences rarity was the rule, although some public TCRs occurred in many donors.

Germline CDR1 is SNHLY and CDR2 is FYNNEI. The CDR3 sequence is 14 residues long. Trimming cost V 3 bases and J 7 bases, with 10 bases left between them. The gene calls are TRBV2 and TRBJ1-6; no clear D gene. This sequence was found in a man aged 25 to 40 in good health and CMV-seropositive. The sequenced sample was PBMCs. CDR3 nucleotides: TGTGCCAGCAGTGATTGGGCAGAAAATTCACCCCTCCACTTT. Protein: CASSDWAENSPLHF.